This TCR beta chain was sequenced for a study of T cell responses to AZD1222 COVID-19 vaccine. The CDR3 sequence is 14 residues long. The germline V gene has CDR1 MGHRA and CDR2 YSYEKL. V lost 4 bases and J lost 1, with 11 bases in between. Findings and caveats of the study: Donor demographics were predominantly white British with a female majority; clonal diversity may be underestimated. Sampling that yielded the repertoires occurred only after the peak T cell response. Across spike, vaccine-associated CD4 TCRs were found, dominant at 160-218 and 743-854. Baseline seropositivity occurred in only six AZD1222 recipients.

Clones were sequenced by immunoSEQ multiplex PCR, and TCRdb holds only the in-frame ones, with some missing. The data show roughly 150,000 clones, about 90% seen once. To note about this clone: What it binds is not known.

The source of this sequence is an adult in good health. The input for sequencing was peripheral blood, taken on day 0 of AZD1222 vaccination. This rearrangement joins TRBV4-1 to TRBJ2-7; perhaps D is TRBD1 or TRBD2 (5 bases each). As DNA, the CDR3 is TGCGCCAGCAGCCTAGGGACGGGTTCCTACGAGCAGTACTTC. Its translation: CASSLGTGSYEQYF.